This T cell receptor (beta chain) was identified during a study of T cell repertoires in cytomegalovirus infection. Study-wide results and caveats: The ex vivo response showed dominance by HLA-C-restricted CMV-specific TCR beta clonotypes.

TCRdb re-called the reads with MiXCR, one entry per CDR3 protein. The sample includes 450,000 to 600,000 distinct CDR3 sequences, more than 40% seen only once; the top ten take about 45%. Germline loops: CDR1 LNHDA, CDR2 SQIVND (reference sequence). The CDR3 length is 18 residues. Trimming took 4 bases from V and 4 from J; bases not matched to a gene: 16. As to this clonotype: The antigen is unknown.

The sequenced sample was cultured PBMCs, obtained from culture after CMV antigen stimulation. The chain joins TRBV19 to TRBJ2-3; 8 positions agree with TRBD2. The origin of this receptor is a human donor in good health (CMV status not recorded). Some clones in this sample may be carry-over from other donors' samples. The CDR3 DNA is TGTGCCAGTAGTACTCCTTACGGGAGCGGGGGAGGCCCAGATACGCAGTATTTT. Its translation is CASSTPYGSGGGPDTQYF.